Following are 17 T cell receptor beta chains from one sample sequenced in a study of blood T cell repertoires in COVID-19. Only in-frame clones appear in the TCRdb table, and some are missing; sequencing was by immunoSEQ multiplex PCR. The sample records under 250,000 clones, almost 85% being singletons. The sequenced material came from peripheral blood. All receptors derive from a woman between 50 and 59 years old with active or convalescent COVID-19.

The chain uses TRBV3-1 (or the pseudogene TRBV3-2) and TRBJ1-6; D is unclear. Germline V gene data show CDR1 as LGHDT and CDR2 as YNNKEL (reference sequence). The CDR3 loop spans 15 amino acids. The V end lost 2 bases, the J end lost 7 bases, and 12 bases lay between the germline ends. The DNA for the CDR3 is TGTGCCAGCAGCCAATGGGAACCGGGGAATTCACCCCTCCACTTT. Encoded protein: CASSQWEPGNSPLHF.

The chain joins TRBV2 to TRBJ1-5; TRBD1 matches at 8 bases. Germline V gene lookup returns CDR1 SNHLY and CDR2 FYNNEI. V gave up 3 bases and J gave up 5 bases; unmatched junction bases: 3. The length of the CDR3 is 14 residues. As DNA, the CDR3 is TGTGCCAGCAGTGAGACGACAGGGGATCAGCCCCAGCATTTT. Translated: CASSETTGDQPQHF. The whole variable domain, remainder taken from reference TRBV2 and TRBJ1-5, is EPEVTQTPSHQVTQMGQEVILRCVPISNHLYFYWYRQILGQKVEFLVSFYNNEISEKSEIFDDQFSVERPDGSNFTLKIRSTKLEDSAMYFCASSETTGDQPQHFGDGTRLSIL.

This chain uses TRBV2 with TRBJ2-1; 9 bases agree with TRBD2. V gave up 6 bases and J gave up 10 bases; unmatched junction bases: 16. The germline V gene encodes CDR1 SNHLY and CDR2 FYNNEI. The CDR3 runs to 16 residues. The CDR3 nucleotides read TGTGCCAGCAGATACTTAGGACTAGCGAGAGTAGAGGAGCAGTTCTTC. Encoded protein: CASRYLGLARVEEQFF.

This chain links TRBV20-1 with TRBJ2-1; D might be TRBD2 (5 bases). Trimming pared 0 bases from V and 9 bases from J, leaving 6 bases between. The CDR3 is 11 residues long. Germline V lookup: CDR1 DFQATT, CDR2 SNEGSKA (reference sequence). The CDR3 DNA reads TGCAGTGCTAGAGATGAGGGTGAGCAGTTCTTC. This translates into CSARDEGEQFF.

The rearrangement uses TRBV7-2 and TRBJ1-2; 11 nucleotides line up with TRBD1. From germline, CDR1 is SGHTA and CDR2 FQGNSA. V gave up 4 bases and J gave up 6 bases; unmatched junction bases: 7. The CDR3 runs to 15 residues. The CDR3 coding sequence is TGTGCCAGCAGCTCCTGGACAGGGGGCGCGGATGGCTACACCTTC. Its protein is CASSSWTGGADGYTF.

This chain joins TRBV3-1 (or the pseudogene TRBV3-2) and TRBJ1-4; 8 positions agree with TRBD1. Germline CDR1 is LGHDT and CDR2 is YNNKEL (reference sequence). The CDR3 totals 14 residues. V dropped 5 bases and J dropped 6; count of bases not matched to a gene: 5. CDR3 sequence: CASSEQGGDEKLFF. CDR3 DNA: TGTGCCAGCAGCGAACAGGGGGGTGATGAAAAACTGTTTTTT.

This clone occurred once. The chain joins TRBV13 to TRBJ2-5, with D perhaps matching TRBD1 (6 bases). This CDR3 contains 13 residues. CDR1 is PRHDT and CDR2 is FYEKMQ in the germline V gene (reference sequence). V gave up 10 bases and J gave up 3 bases, with 15 bases separating them. The CDR3 DNA reads as TGTGCCACCGCCCGGGACAAAGAAGAGACCCAGTACTTC. This translates into CATARDKEETQYF. The full variable domain, rest sourced from reference TRBV13 and TRBJ2-5, is AAGVIQSPRHLIKEKRETATLKCYPIPRHDTVYWYQQGPGQDPQFLISFYEKMQSDKGSIPDRFSAQQFSDYHSELNMSSLELGDSALYFCATARDKEETQYFGPGTRLLVL.

This clone was seen just once. CDR3 nucleotides: TGCAGCGTTGATAAGCCGGGACTAGCTTCTGCCGGGGAGCTGTTTTTT. This gives the protein CSVDKPGLASAGELFF. V and J are TRBV29-1 and TRBJ2-2, with 9 bases identical to TRBD2. J lost 6 bases, V lost 3 bases, and 11 bases had no gene match. Germline loops: CDR1 SQVTM, CDR2 ANQGSEA. The length of the CDR3 is 16 residues.

The chain joins TRBV6-1 to TRBJ2-7; 10 bases match TRBD1. Per the germline V gene, CDR1 is MNHNS and CDR2 is SASEGT. This CDR3 region has 14 residues. CDR3 sequence (DNA): TGTGCCAGCAGCGAAGGACAGGGGGTATACGAGCAGTACGTC. It translates to CASSEGQGVYEQYV.

This clone was seen a few times. This chain links TRBV9 with TRBJ2-1; D is unresolved. This CDR3 region has 12 residues. The germline gives CDR1 SGDLS, CDR2 YYNGEE. V lost 3 bases and J lost 6, with 7 bases in between. The CDR3 DNA reads TGTGCCAGCAGCGGCCTCGGCAATGAGCAGTTCTTC. It encodes CASSGLGNEQFF. The full variable domain, with the rest looked up from reference TRBV9 and TRBJ2-1, is DSGVTQTPKHLITATGQRVTLRCSPRSGDLSVYWYQQSLDQGLQFLIQYYNGEERAKGNILERFSAQQFPDLHSELNLSSLELGDSALYFCASSGLGNEQFFGPGTRLTVL.

The chain is built from TRBV27 and TRBJ1-5; 8 bases are a match to TRBD1. The V gene's germline CDR1 is MNHEY and CDR2 SMNVEV (reference sequence). The V segment lost 6 bases and the J segment 6 bases; nucleotides outside the gene matches: 16. The CDR3 runs to 17 residues. The CDR3 region is CASRRYAGGGQGQPQHF. The CDR3 region has the DNA TGTGCCAGCAGGCGATACGCAGGGGGCGGCCAGGGTCAGCCCCAGCATTTT.

V usage is TRBV19 and J usage is TRBJ1-5; D not resolved. The germline V gene encodes CDR1 LNHDA and CDR2 SQIVND (reference sequence). The CDR3 loop spans 14 amino acids. Between the trimmed V and J ends, which lost 7 bases and 6 bases, there was a span of 16 bases. Here the CDR3 DNA reads TGTGCCAGTATTGGCTCAGGCCTCACTCAGCCCCAGCATTTT. This codes for CASIGSGLTQPQHF.

J is TRBJ1-1 and V is TRBV28, with 7 nucleotides matching TRBD1. Looked up from germline, CDR1 is MDHEN and CDR2 is SYDVKM. This CDR3 is built from 15 residues. The V gene end was trimmed by 5 bases and the J gene end by 0 bases; junction bases not matched to a gene: 6. The CDR3 DNA is TGTGCCAGCAGTCCTGGGACAGCATTGAACACTGAAGCTTTCTTT. Its translation is CASSPGTALNTEAFF.

The CDR3 spells CASSTIDRTYNSPLHF. The CDR3 DNA follows: TGTGCCAGCAGCACAATAGACAGGACCTATAATTCACCCCTCCACTTT. V usage is TRBV5-6 and J usage is TRBJ1-6, with a tentative D call TRBD1 (6 bases). Trimming shortened V by 4 bases and J by 2 bases, and 13 bases separated the two germline ends. The CDR3 runs 16 residues. The germline gives CDR1 SGHDT, CDR2 YYEEEE.

This clone was counted between two and nine times. The genes are TRBV4-2 and TRBJ1-1; TRBD1 agrees at 9 bases. Germline V CDR1 and CDR2: LGHNA, YNFKEQ. The V and J ends lost 1 base and 11 bases, in that order; junction bases with no gene match: 11. The CDR3 runs to 15 residues. In nucleotides, the CDR3 is TGTGCCAGCAGCCAAGCGACCACAGGGGGCGAAGCTGCTTTCTTT. This sequence encodes CASSQATTGGEAAFF.

The gene calls are TRBV3-1 (or the pseudogene TRBV3-2) and TRBJ1-1; D is uncertain. CDR1 is LGHDT and CDR2 is YNNKEL in the germline V gene (reference sequence). CDR3 length equals 13 residues. V lost 5 bases and J 1 base, leaving 8 bases between the germline ends. CDR3 coding DNA: TGTGCCAGCAGCTACCGACAGAACACTGAAGCTTTCTTT. Protein: CASSYRQNTEAFF.

CDR3 nucleotides: TGTGCCAGCAGTTACCTTCGGACAGGGGGATCCTATGGCTACACCTTC. Translating gives CASSYLRTGGSYGYTF. The genes are TRBV6-5 and TRBJ1-2; 10 bases are shared with TRBD1. This CDR3 is 16 amino acids long. J was trimmed by 4 bases and V by 2 bases; bases with no gene match: 7. Looked up from germline, CDR1 is MNHEY and CDR2 is SVGAGI.